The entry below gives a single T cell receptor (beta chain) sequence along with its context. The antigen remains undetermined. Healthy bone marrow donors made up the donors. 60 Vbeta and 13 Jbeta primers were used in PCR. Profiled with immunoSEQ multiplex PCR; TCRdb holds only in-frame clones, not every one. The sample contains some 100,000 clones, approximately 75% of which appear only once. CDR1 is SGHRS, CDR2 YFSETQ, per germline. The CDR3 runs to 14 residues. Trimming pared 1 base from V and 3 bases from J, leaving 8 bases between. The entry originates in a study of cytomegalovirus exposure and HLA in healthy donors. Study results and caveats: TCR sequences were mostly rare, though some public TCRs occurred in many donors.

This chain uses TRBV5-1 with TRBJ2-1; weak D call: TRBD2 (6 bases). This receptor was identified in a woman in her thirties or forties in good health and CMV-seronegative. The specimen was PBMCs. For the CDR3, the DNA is TGCGCCAGCAGCTTGTCGGGGGTCTACAATGAGCAGTTCTTC. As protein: CASSLSGVYNEQFF. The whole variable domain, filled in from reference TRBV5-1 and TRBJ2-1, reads KAGVTQTPRYLIKTRGQQVTLSCSPISGHRSVSWYQQTPGQGLQFLFEYFSETQRNKGNFPGRFSGRQFSNSRSEMNVSTLELGDSALYLCASSLSGVYNEQFFGPGTRLTVL.